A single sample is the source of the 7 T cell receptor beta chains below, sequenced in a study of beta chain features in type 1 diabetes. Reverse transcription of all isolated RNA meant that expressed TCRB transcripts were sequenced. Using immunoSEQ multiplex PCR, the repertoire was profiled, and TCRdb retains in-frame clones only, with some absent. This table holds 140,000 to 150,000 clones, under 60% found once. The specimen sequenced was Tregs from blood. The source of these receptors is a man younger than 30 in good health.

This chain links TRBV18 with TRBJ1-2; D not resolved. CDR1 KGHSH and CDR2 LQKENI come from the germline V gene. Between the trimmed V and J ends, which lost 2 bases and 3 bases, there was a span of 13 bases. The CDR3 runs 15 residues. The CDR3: CASSPSRAGDYGYTF. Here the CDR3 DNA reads TGTGCCAGCTCACCATCAAGGGCCGGGGACTATGGCTACACCTTC.

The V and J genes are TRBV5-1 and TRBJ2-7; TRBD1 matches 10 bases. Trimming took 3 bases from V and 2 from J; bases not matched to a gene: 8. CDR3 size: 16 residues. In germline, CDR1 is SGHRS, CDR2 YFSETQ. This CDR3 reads CASSSLSGTGAYEQYF. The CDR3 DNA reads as TGCGCCAGCAGCTCGCTCTCCGGGACAGGGGCCTACGAGCAGTACTTC. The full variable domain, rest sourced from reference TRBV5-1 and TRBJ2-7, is KAGVTQTPRYLIKTRGQQVTLSCSPISGHRSVSWYQQTPGQGLQFLFEYFSETQRNKGNFPGRFSGRQFSNSRSEMNVSTLELGDSALYLCASSSLSGTGAYEQYFGPGTRLTVT.

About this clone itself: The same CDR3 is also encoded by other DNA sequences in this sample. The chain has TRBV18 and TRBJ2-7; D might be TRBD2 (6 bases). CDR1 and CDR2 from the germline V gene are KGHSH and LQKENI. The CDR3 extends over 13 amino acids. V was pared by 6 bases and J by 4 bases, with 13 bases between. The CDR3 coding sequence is TGTGCCAGCTCCCCCGGGACTCCTTACGAGCAGTACTTC. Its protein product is CASSPGTPYEQYF.

The DNA for the CDR3 is TGCGCCAGCAGGGGACAGGGGGCTCCAGATACGCAGTATTTT. Protein: CASRGQGAPDTQYF. The J gene is TRBJ2-3, the V gene TRBV5-1; 12 bases match TRBD1. CDR3 size: 14 residues. Germline-derived CDR1 and CDR2 are SGHRS and YFSETQ. V gave up 5 bases and J gave up 4 bases; unmatched junction bases: 2. Based on the CDR3 plus reference TRBV5-1 and TRBJ2-3, the full variable domain is KAGVTQTPRYLIKTRGQQVTLSCSPISGHRSVSWYQQTPGQGLQFLFEYFSETQRNKGNFPGRFSGRQFSNSRSEMNVSTLELGDSALYLCASRGQGAPDTQYFGPGTRLTVL.

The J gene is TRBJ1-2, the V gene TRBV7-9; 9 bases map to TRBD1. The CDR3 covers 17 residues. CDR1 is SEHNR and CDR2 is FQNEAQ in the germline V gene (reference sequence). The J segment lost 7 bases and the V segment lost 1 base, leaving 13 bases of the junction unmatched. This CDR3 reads CASSLGGTGKAPRGYTF. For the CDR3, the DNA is TGTGCCAGCAGCTTAGGGGGGACAGGGAAGGCTCCTCGTGGCTACACCTTC.

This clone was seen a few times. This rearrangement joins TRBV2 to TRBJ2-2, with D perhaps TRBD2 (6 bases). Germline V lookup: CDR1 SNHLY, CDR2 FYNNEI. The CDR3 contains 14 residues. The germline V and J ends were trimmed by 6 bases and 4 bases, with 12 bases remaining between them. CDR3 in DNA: TGTGCCAGCAGCCGGAGGGCCAGCACCGGGGAGCTGTTTTTT. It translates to CASSRRASTGELFF.

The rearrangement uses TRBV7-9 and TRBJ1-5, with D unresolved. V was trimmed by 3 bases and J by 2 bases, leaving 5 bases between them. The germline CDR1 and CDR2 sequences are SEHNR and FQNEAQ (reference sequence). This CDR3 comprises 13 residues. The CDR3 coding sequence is TGTGCCAGCAGCTTTGAGGGCAATCAGCCCCAGCATTTT. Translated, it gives CASSFEGNQPQHF.